This TCR beta chain appears in the sequencing data of a study of T cells in Graves' hyperthyroidism and ophthalmopathy (dated by TCRdb to the late 2010s). Notes on the research overall: Peripheral blood was sampled at the time of initial diagnosis, prior to any treatment. In roughly six Graves' hyperthyroidism patients, the study also compared T-cell repertoires from thyroid tissue with T-cell repertoires from blood. TCR Vbeta CDR3 sequencing of 120 to 150 peripheral blood samples (approximately 44 ophthalmopathy, 75 hyperthyroidism and roughly 17 progressor patients) is reported in the paper. Prospective prediction of ophthalmopathy was tested in an independent validation cohort of 18 to 20 hyperthyroidism patients and 17 patients who later progressed to ophthalmopathy. For training and testing, the 100 or so patients in the discovery cohort were randomly divided in a 7:3 ratio. Once sampling was done, hyperthyroidism patients were given methimazole at a starting dose of 30 mg daily, whereas ophthalmopathy patients were given high-dose intravenous methylprednisolone. To identify TCR V-J signatures that set the groups apart, the researchers used a discovery cohort of 100 patients, made up of about 44 with Graves' ophthalmopathy and some 58 with stable Graves' hyperthyroidism. What the work shows at the level of the full study, not this receptor alone: No statistical method was used to fix the sample size in advance, and group allocation was not hidden from the investigators. Most expanded thyroid clonotypes (frequency above 0.001) were also detected in blood, suggesting blood repertoires may reflect thyroid immune responses. In validation, the model predicted progression to ophthalmopathy with over 65% sensitivity and approximately 74% specificity, a median of about 6 months before onset. Ophthalmopathy was separated from stable hyperthyroidism by a 13 V-J signature model, with around 90% sensitivity and about 84% specificity obtained in cross-validation and 80%/75% obtained in testing.

V loses 2 bases of germline sequence and J loses 0 bases, and the interval between the two ends is 2 bases. The germline V gene encodes CDR1 SQVTM and CDR2 ANQGSEA. The CDR3, from cysteine to phenylalanine, totals 12 residues. Only the CDR3 region is kept as DNA, spanning 36 bases read in frame from base 1. In the ophthalmopathy patients, disease was moderately to severely active, with a Clinical Activity Score of 3 or more, a NOSPECS grade of 4 or more, and a duration of less than 3 months. The study excluded patients with uncontrolled infections, other autoimmune diseases, pregnancy or lactation. Diagnoses were based on clinical symptoms, serum thyroxine and TRAb, thyroid ultrasound and orbital computed tomography. PBMCs were separated from roughly 10 ml of fresh peripheral blood using Ficoll-Paque density gradient centrifugation. Total RNA was extracted using Trizol reagent, and RNA quality was assessed on an Agilent 2100 Bioanalyzer.

Comment on this clonotype: Its binding antigen is unknown. The record has no base qualities; no much larger clone is one base away.

The TCR beta CDR3 regions were amplified from the RNA transcripts. The TCR CDR3 was subjected to a first round of RT-PCR using the HTBI primer set and the Qiagen OneStep RT-PCR kit. Libraries were constructed in a second round of multiplex PCR, after which size selection and purification were performed. The libraries were sequenced on an Illumina HiSeq2000 using paired-end 100 bp reads. The authors processed their data as follows. SOAPnuke was used to process the raw data, removing reads that contained adapters or uncalled bases, had a mean Phred below 15, or lacked an exact match to the constant primer or identifier. COPE v1.2.5 was used to merge high-quality paired reads, and clonotypes were defined as unique nucleotide sequences. MiTCR v1.1 was used to align clonotypes to the IMGT TRBV, TRBD and TRBJ reference segments. The analysis included only V-J combinations with a frequency above 0.0001, which together covered 99% to 99.2% of the repertoires. A TCS score was defined as the ratio of F50 (clonal expansion) to E x V (chaos), with BLOSUM62-based TCRdist applied between CDR3 peptides within each V-J. Welch's t-statistics and random forest reduced fewer than 600 V-J features to roughly 13, which were used in a naive Bayes classifier (R e1071). The raw public reads went through TCRdb reprocessing: fastp at Q25, MiXCR clone calling, in-frame beta chains kept. Rows matching on CDR3 protein sequence are summarized as one entry with the most common DNA and genes. TCRdb, not the authors, supplied the V and J calls. The sample profile shows about 640,000 distinct CDR3 sequences; 13% to 15% of them were found once. The ten largest clonotypes hold around 13% of the sample.

The chain was built from TRBV29-1 and TRBJ1-3; no D gene call is confident. What was sequenced was blood. This sequence was found in a woman aged 45-65 years with Graves' ophthalmopathy. The DNA is TGCAGCGTTGAAAACTCTGGAAACACCATATATTTT. Its product reads: CSVENSGNTIYF.